The 11 T cell receptor beta chains below come from one sample, sequenced in a study of OX40 agonist ivuxolimab in advanced cancers. Some clones are missing from TCRdb's copy, which holds only in-frame ones; the method was immunoSEQ multiplex PCR. The sample yields about 54,000 clones, 80% to 90% seen once. Sequencing used CD4+ or CD8+ T cells sorted from blood, obtained in a trial of the OX40 agonist ivuxolimab. The receptors come from an adult with an advanced solid tumor such as melanoma, head and neck, liver or kidney cancer.

CDR3 bases: TGTGCCAGCAGCTTAGACTTATCTGGAAACACCATATATTTT. As protein: CASSLDLSGNTIYF. The chain has TRBV11-2 and TRBJ1-3; D gene uncertain. There are 14 residues in the CDR3. V lost 0 bases, J lost 1 base, and 4 bases lay in between. Per germline, CDR1 SGHAT and CDR2 FQNNGV.

This clone has only one observation. The V gene is TRBV11-2, the J gene TRBJ2-5, with D possibly TRBD2 on 5 matching bases. Germline loops: CDR1 SGHAT, CDR2 FQNNGV. V lost 6 bases, J lost 1 base, and 15 bases lay in between. The CDR3 has 15 amino acids. CDR3 residues: CASRPGLWAQETQYF. CDR3 nucleotide sequence: TGTGCCAGCAGACCGGGGTTGTGGGCCCAAGAGACCCAGTACTTC.

V is TRBV5-1 and J is TRBJ2-3; D is possibly TRBD1 (5 bases). The CDR3 is 15 amino acids. Germline assignment: CDR1 SGHRS and CDR2 YFSETQ. Deletions cut 7 bases from V and 0 bases from J, with 15 bases between. The DNA for the CDR3 is TGCGCCAGCTACCGACAGCCGCCTAGCACAGATACGCAGTATTTT. Amino acids: CASYRQPPSTDTQYF.

V usage is TRBV4-3 and J usage is TRBJ2-5; 8 bases are a match to TRBD2. Trimming cost V 0 bases and J 8 bases; bases outside gene matches: 5. Germline CDR1 reads LGHNA; CDR2 reads YSLEER. The CDR3 has 14 residues. The DNA for the CDR3 is TGCGCCAGCAGCCAAGAGGGGAGCGGGAGTACCCAGTACTTC. As protein: CASSQEGSGSTQYF.

The genes are TRBV5-6 and TRBJ2-1; D perhaps matches TRBD1 (6 bases). The V gene lost 3 bases and the J gene lost 3 bases, with 7 bases spanning the gap. The CDR3 covers 13 residues. Germline V gene sequence: CDR1 SGHDT, CDR2 YYEEEE. The CDR3 here is CASSWTVYNEQFF. CDR3 DNA sequence: TGTGCCAGCAGCTGGACAGTCTACAATGAGCAGTTCTTC.

This clone was picked up one time. The chain employs TRBV18 and TRBJ1-1; D is perhaps TRBD1 (6 bases). CDR1 and CDR2 (germline): KGHSH, LQKENI. V was clipped by 4 bases and J by 0 bases, with 12 bases between them. The CDR3 totals 15 residues. In DNA, the CDR3 is TGTGCCAGCTCACTGACACAGGGCTTGAACACTGAAGCTTTCTTT. Protein: CASSLTQGLNTEAFF.

The chain employs TRBV2 and TRBJ2-2; D remains unclear. Trimming shortened V by 1 base and J by 6 bases, and 6 bases separated the two germline ends. The CDR3 runs 13 residues. Germline CDR1 reads SNHLY; CDR2 reads FYNNEI. The CDR3 DNA reads TGTGCCAGCAGTGAAGGTTGGGCCGGGGAGCTGTTTTTT. Protein: CASSEGWAGELFF.

The chain has TRBV19 and TRBJ2-6; perhaps TRBD2 as D (6 bases). Trimming pared 6 bases from V and 0 bases from J, leaving 12 bases between. CDR1 LNHDA and CDR2 SQIVND come from the germline V gene (reference sequence). The CDR3 extends over 16 amino acids. In nucleotides, the CDR3 is TGTGCCAGTAGCCGGGACTCAAGCTCTGGGGCCAACGTCCTGACTTTC. As protein: CASSRDSSSGANVLTF.

This chain links TRBV5-1 with TRBJ1-4, with D perhaps matching TRBD1 (5 bases). V lost 2 bases and J lost 4, with 6 bases in between. CDR3 length: 13 residues. CDR1 is SGHRS and CDR2 is YFSETQ in the germline V gene. The CDR3 sequence: CASSFQGNEKLFF. The CDR3 nucleotides are TGCGCCAGCAGCTTCCAGGGTAATGAAAAACTGTTTTTT.

This chain uses TRBV19 with TRBJ2-1; D might be TRBD2 (6 bases). The germline V gene has CDR1 LNHDA and CDR2 SQIVND (reference sequence). The CDR3 length is 15 residues. V gave up 5 bases and J gave up 8 bases, with 19 bases separating them. The CDR3 bases are TGTGCCAGTAGTGGAGGCGGGAATGGACCCTATGAGCAGTTCTTC. This gives the protein CASSGGGNGPYEQFF.

The chain has TRBV4-3 and TRBJ2-1, with D perhaps TRBD1 or TRBD2 (6 bases each). The CDR3 contains 14 residues. V lost 0 bases and J lost 7, with 10 bases in between. The germline V gene has CDR1 LGHNA and CDR2 YSLEER. The CDR3 coding sequence is TGCGCCAGCAGCCAAGAGTGGGGGGCAAATGAGCAGTTCTTC. This sequence encodes CASSQEWGANEQFF.